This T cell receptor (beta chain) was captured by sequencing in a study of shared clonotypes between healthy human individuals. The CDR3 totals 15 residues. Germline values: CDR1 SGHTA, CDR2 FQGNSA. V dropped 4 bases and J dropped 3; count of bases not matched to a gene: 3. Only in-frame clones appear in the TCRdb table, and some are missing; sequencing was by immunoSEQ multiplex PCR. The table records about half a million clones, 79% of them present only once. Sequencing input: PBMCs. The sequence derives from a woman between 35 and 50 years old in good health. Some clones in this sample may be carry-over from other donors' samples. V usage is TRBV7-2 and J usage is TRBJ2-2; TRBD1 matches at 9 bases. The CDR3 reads CASSSGQGDTGELFF. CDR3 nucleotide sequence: TGTGCCAGCAGCTCGGGACAGGGTGACACCGGGGAGCTGTTTTTT.